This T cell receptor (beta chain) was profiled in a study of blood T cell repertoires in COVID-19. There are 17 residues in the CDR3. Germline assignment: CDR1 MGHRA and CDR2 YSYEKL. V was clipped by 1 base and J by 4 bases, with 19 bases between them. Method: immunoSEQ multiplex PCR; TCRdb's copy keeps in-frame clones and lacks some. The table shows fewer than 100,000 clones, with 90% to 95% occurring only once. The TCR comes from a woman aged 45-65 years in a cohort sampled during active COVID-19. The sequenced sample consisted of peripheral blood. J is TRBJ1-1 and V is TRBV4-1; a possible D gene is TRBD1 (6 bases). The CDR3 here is CASSQAQRTGFRTEAFF. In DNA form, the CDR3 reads TGCGCCAGCAGCCAAGCTCAAAGAACAGGGTTTCGCACTGAAGCTTTCTTT.